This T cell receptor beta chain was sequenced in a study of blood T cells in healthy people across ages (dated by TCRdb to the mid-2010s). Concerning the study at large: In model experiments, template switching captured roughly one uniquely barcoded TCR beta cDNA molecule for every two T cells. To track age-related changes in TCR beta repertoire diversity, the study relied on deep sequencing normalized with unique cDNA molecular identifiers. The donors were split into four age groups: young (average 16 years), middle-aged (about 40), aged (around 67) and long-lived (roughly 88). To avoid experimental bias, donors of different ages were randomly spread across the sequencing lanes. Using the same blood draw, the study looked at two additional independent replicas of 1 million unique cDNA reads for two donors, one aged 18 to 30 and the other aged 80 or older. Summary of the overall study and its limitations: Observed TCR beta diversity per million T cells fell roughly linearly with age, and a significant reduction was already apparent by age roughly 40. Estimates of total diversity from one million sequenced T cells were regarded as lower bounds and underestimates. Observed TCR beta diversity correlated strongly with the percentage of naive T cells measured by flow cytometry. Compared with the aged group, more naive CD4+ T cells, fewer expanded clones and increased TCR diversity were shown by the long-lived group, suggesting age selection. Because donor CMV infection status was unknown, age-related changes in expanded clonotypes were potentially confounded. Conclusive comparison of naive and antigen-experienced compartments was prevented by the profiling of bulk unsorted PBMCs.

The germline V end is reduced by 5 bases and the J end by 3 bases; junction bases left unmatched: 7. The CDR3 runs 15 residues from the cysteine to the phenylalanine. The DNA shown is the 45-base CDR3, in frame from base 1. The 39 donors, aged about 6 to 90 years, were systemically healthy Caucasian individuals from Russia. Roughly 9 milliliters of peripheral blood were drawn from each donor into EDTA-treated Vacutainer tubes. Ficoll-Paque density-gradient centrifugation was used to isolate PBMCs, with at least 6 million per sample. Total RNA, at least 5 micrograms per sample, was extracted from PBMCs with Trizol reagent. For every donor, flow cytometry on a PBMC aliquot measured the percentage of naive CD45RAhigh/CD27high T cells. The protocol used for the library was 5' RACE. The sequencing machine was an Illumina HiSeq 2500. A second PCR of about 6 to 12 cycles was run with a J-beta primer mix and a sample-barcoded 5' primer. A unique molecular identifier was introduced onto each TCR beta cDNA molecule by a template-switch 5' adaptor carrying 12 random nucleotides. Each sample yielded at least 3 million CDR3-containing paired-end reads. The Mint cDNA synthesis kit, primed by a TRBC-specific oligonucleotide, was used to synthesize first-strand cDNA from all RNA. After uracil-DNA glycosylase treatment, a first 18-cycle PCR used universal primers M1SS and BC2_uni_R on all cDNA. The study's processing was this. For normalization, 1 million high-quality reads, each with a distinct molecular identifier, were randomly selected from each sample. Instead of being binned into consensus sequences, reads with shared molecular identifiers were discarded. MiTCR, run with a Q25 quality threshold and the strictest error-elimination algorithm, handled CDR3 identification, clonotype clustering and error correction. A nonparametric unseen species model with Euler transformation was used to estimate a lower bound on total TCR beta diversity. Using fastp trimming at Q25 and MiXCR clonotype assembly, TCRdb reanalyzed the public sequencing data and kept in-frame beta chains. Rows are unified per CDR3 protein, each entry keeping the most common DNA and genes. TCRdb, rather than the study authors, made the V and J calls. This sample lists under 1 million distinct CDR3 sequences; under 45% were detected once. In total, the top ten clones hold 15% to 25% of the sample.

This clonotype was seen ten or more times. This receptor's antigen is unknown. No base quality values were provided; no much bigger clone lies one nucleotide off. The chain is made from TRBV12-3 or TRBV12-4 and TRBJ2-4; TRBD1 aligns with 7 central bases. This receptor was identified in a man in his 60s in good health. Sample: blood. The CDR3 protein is CASSDRVEDKNIQYF. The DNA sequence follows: TGTGCCAGCAGTGACAGGGTTGAGGACAAAAACATTCAGTACTTC.